The rows below give T cell receptor beta chains drawn from one sample of a study of cytomegalovirus exposure and HLA in healthy donors. TCRdb's table, derived via immunoSEQ multiplex PCR, lists solely in-frame clones and lacks some. The profile shows approximately 100,000 clones, about 83% of them singletons. The sample comprised PBMCs. Receptors originate from a female donor in good health and CMV-seronegative. The CDR3 runs from the conserved cysteine through the conserved F or W. A D gene is named only where the DNA matches it firmly. Only part of the rows carry a size: once, few, many, or a class if the clone is expanded.

v_gene,abundance,d_gene,j_gene,CDR3aa,CDR3nt
TRBV30,NA,TRBD1,TRBJ1-1,CAWSTGEDTEAFF,TGTGCCTGGAGTACAGGGGAGGACACTGAAGCTTTCTTT
TRBV7-9,NA,NA,TRBJ1-2,CSSSRDSNYGYTF,TGTTCCAGCAGCCGCGACTCTAACTATGGCTACACCTTC
TRBV11-2,NA,NA,TRBJ2-7,CASGASYEQYF,TGTGCCAGCGGAGCTTCCTACGAGCAGTACTTC
TRBV7-9,NA,NA,TRBJ2-7,CASSLAQGGKYEQYF,TGTGCCAGCAGCTTAGCACAGGGGGGGAAATACGAGCAGTACTTC
TRBV5-5,NA,TRBD1,TRBJ1-1,CASSVDRDGMNTEAFF,TGTGCCAGCAGCGTCGACAGGGATGGCATGAACACTGAAGCTTTCTTT
TRBV30,once,NA,TRBJ1-4,CAWSGGDKLFF,TGTGCCTGGAGTGGGGGGGATAAACTGTTTTTT
TRBV4-1,few,TRBD1,TRBJ2-1,CASSQDPGTGRKFF,TGCGCCAGCAGCCAAGACCCGGGGACAGGTCGTAAGTTCTTC
TRBV11-1,once,TRBD2,TRBJ2-1,CASSGLLAGPYNEQFF,TGTGCCAGCAGCGGCCTTCTAGCGGGGCCCTACAATGAGCAGTTCTTC
TRBV5-5,NA,NA,TRBJ1-1,CASSLSGRQNTEAFF,TGTGCCAGCAGCTTGTCTGGCAGACAGAACACTGAAGCTTTCTTT
TRBV4-1,few,TRBD1,TRBJ1-1,CASSLPKTGVRTEAFF,TGCGCCAGCAGCCTGCCAAAGACAGGGGTAAGGACTGAAGCTTTCTTT
TRBV4-1,NA,NA,TRBJ2-3,CASSQVTDTQYF,TGCGCCAGCAGCCAAGTAACAGATACGCAGTATTTT
TRBV5-6,NA,NA,TRBJ2-1,CASSFGTSPLVKEQFF,TGTGCCAGCAGCTTCGGGACTTCTCCTCTCGTAAAGGAGCAGTTCTTC
TRBV5-1,few,NA,TRBJ1-4,CASQGTNEKLFF,TGCGCCAGCCAGGGGACTAATGAAAAACTGTTTTTT
TRBV7-9,NA,TRBD2,TRBJ2-1,CASSLTSGGNNEQFF,TGTGCCAGCAGCTTAACTAGCGGGGGTAACAATGAGCAGTTCTTC
TRBV5-1,NA,NA,TRBJ1-2,CASSNPYRVRGYTF,TGCGCCAGCAGCAACCCATATCGGGTTCGCGGCTACACCTTC
TRBV5-6,NA,NA,TRBJ2-1,CASSLVASDAFF,TGTGCCAGCAGCTTGGTGGCAAGCGATGCGTTCTTC
TRBV7-9,NA,TRBD1,TRBJ1-2,CASSVTGDGGYTF,TGTGCCAGCAGCGTCACAGGGGATGGTGGCTACACCTTC
TRBV7-3,NA,TRBD1,TRBJ2-5,CASSSRATGGETQYF,TGTGCCAGCAGCTCAAGGGCTACAGGGGGAGAGACCCAGTACTTC
TRBV6-6,few,TRBD1,TRBJ1-3,CASSQGQAYTIYF,TGTGCCAGCAGTCAAGGACAGGCATACACCATATATTTT
TRBV13,NA,NA,TRBJ1-6,CASSLGTTNSPLHF,TGTGCCAGCAGCTTAGGAACTACTAATTCACCCCTCCACTTT
TRBV4-2,NA,TRBD2,TRBJ2-3,CASGLGTTYSADTQYF,TGTGCCAGCGGCCTAGGGACTACCTATTCGGCAGATACGCAGTATTTT
TRBV4-3,NA,NA,TRBJ2-7,CASSQDDRPSYEQYF,TGCGCCAGCAGCCAAGATGACAGGCCCTCCTACGAGCAGTACTTC
TRBV27,NA,TRBD1,TRBJ1-6,CASSSPFLTGRVSPLHF,TGTGCCAGCAGTTCGCCGTTCTTGACAGGGCGGGTTTCACCCCTCCACTTT
TRBV5-1,NA,TRBD2,TRBJ2-2,CASSVRTSGAGELFF,TGCGCCAGCAGTGTTCGGACTAGCGGGGCCGGGGAGCTGTTTTTT
TRBV19,NA,TRBD1,TRBJ1-1,CASIPGRGPINTEAFF,TGTGCCAGTATCCCCGGCAGGGGGCCTATCAACACTGAAGCTTTCTTT
TRBV30,once,NA,TRBJ2-7,CAWSQPVPYEQYF,TGTGCCTGGAGCCAACCGGTGCCCTACGAGCAGTACTTC
TRBV7-9,NA,TRBD1,TRBJ2-2,CASSKDRGLTAGELFF,TGTGCCAGCAGCAAGGACAGGGGGCTCACGGCCGGGGAGCTGTTTTTT
TRBV11-2,NA,TRBD2,TRBJ2-1,CASSPSGGGRGEQFF,TGTGCCAGCAGCCCCAGCGGGGGGGGCCGCGGTGAGCAGTTCTTC
TRBV7-2,NA,NA,TRBJ2-7,CASSLGQGWYDEQYF,TGTGCCAGCAGCTTAGGACAAGGATGGTATGACGAGCAGTACTTC
TRBV6-6,NA,NA,TRBJ2-7,CASTAGEYYEQYF,TGTGCCAGCACCGCTGGTGAGTACTACGAGCAGTACTTC
TRBV5-1,NA,TRBD1,TRBJ1-2,CASSWADRVYGYTF,TGCGCCAGCAGCTGGGCGGACAGGGTCTATGGCTACACCTTC
TRBV7-3,NA,NA,TRBJ2-1,CASSPSESNEQFF,TGTGCCAGCAGCCCTAGCGAGAGCAATGAGCAGTTCTTC
TRBV30,NA,NA,TRBJ1-2,CAWSAGYGYTF,TGTGCCTGGAGTGCGGGCTATGGCTACACCTTC
TRBV2,NA,TRBD2,TRBJ2-2,CASTEAGGLNTGELFF,TGTGCCAGCACTGAGGCGGGGGGTCTGAACACCGGGGAGCTGTTTTTT
TRBV4-1,NA,NA,TRBJ2-5,CASSPTSPQETQYF,TGCGCCAGCAGCCCCACTAGTCCTCAAGAGACCCAGTACTTC
TRBV25-1,NA,NA,TRBJ2-1,CASSERVGNEQFF,TGTGCCAGCAGTGAGCGGGTTGGGAATGAGCAGTTCTTC
TRBV27,NA,NA,TRBJ1-4,CASSGRGGAGEKLFF,TGTGCCAGCAGTGGCCGGGGGGGTGCCGGCGAAAAACTGTTTTTT
TRBV10-3,NA,TRBD2,TRBJ2-7,CAITGTSGPDEQYF,TGTGCCATCACTGGGACTAGCGGGCCCGACGAGCAGTACTTC
TRBV5-6,NA,NA,TRBJ2-7,CASRSPISRGSYYEQYF,TGTGCCAGCAGGTCTCCTATCTCCCGGGGAAGCTACTACGAGCAGTACTTC
TRBV9,NA,TRBD1,TRBJ1-5,CASSAGTGRASQPQHF,TGTGCCAGCAGCGCTGGGACAGGGAGGGCGAGTCAGCCCCAGCATTTT
TRBV12-5,NA,TRBD1,TRBJ1-2,CASGLDRGVYGYTF,TGTGCTAGTGGTTTGGACAGGGGAGTCTATGGCTACACCTTC
TRBV7-9,NA,TRBD2,TRBJ2-3,CASSSGGRERVTGTQYF,TGTGCCAGCAGCTCGGGGGGTAGGGAGCGGGTCACAGGTACGCAGTATTTT
TRBV6-5,few,NA,TRBJ1-1,CASSYLGGGTDTEAFF,TGTGCCAGCAGTTACTTAGGCGGAGGGACTGATACTGAAGCTTTCTTT
TRBV30,NA,TRBD1,TRBJ2-7,CAWSVLRQGLHEQYF,TGTGCCTGGAGTGTATTGAGACAGGGTCTCCACGAGCAGTACTTC
TRBV7-9,NA,NA,TRBJ2-3,CASRPLDTQYF,TGTGCCAGCAGGCCACTAGATACGCAGTATTTT
TRBV4-2,NA,TRBD1,TRBJ1-2,CASSQAGQGWGYTF,TGTGCCAGCAGCCAAGCCGGACAGGGGTGGGGCTACACCTTC
TRBV27,once,NA,TRBJ1-1,CASSLYALSEAFF,TGTGCCAGCAGTTTATATGCACTAAGTGAAGCTTTCTTT
TRBV2,NA,NA,TRBJ1-6,CASSQGYDNSPLHF,TGTGCCAGCAGCCAGGGGTATGATAATTCACCCCTCCACTTT
TRBV18,NA,TRBD1,TRBJ1-5,CASSRDRMGTNQPQHF,TGTGCCAGCTCCAGGGACAGGATGGGGACCAATCAGCCCCAGCATTTT
TRBV27,NA,NA,TRBJ2-7,CASLDSSYEQYF,TGTGCCAGCCTGGACTCGTCCTACGAGCAGTACTTC
TRBV4-1,NA,TRBD1,TRBJ2-7,CASSDRSDRGTYEQYF,TGCGCCAGCAGCGACAGATCGGACAGGGGGACCTACGAGCAGTACTTC
TRBV5-4,NA,NA,TRBJ2-5,CASNPPGVQETQYF,TGTGCCAGCAACCCCCCGGGGGTACAAGAGACCCAGTACTTC
TRBV4-1,many,TRBD1,TRBJ2-2,CASSQDGLTGDTGELFF,TGCGCCAGCAGCCAAGATGGGCTGACAGGGGACACCGGGGAGCTGTTTTTT
TRBV6-1,NA,NA,TRBJ2-5,CASSGGDQETQYF,TGTGCCAGCAGTGGGGGGGATCAAGAGACCCAGTACTTC
TRBV7-6,once,TRBD1,TRBJ2-7,CASSLGQGIHEQYF,TGTGCCAGCAGCTTGGGACAGGGGATCCACGAGCAGTACTTC